This T cell receptor beta chain emerged from a study of yellow fever vaccine responses in identical twins. Findings of the study overall: Reported findings indicate that twins' vaccine T cell responses seemed partially convergent, partially personalized.

Concerning this clonotype: What it recognizes is unknown.

The CDR3 has 15 residues. Trimming took 2 bases from V and 0 from J, leaving 10 bases between them. Germline V gene data show CDR1 as MGHRA and CDR2 as YSYEKL. TCRdb re-analysed the RT-PCR reads in MiXCR, keeping a single row per CDR3 protein. In the table there are about 10,000 distinct CDR3 sequences, 83% of which are singletons. Specimen: T cells from blood (PBMCs), unsorted or a sorted subset (not recorded which), collected before or after yellow fever vaccination (not recorded which). The rearrangement links TRBV4-1 to TRBJ1-1, with D unclear. The source is a young woman who received the yellow fever vaccine. CDR3 loop: CASSQKGRMNTEAFF. The CDR3 nucleotides read TGCGCCAGCAGCCAAAAAGGGCGGATGAACACTGAAGCTTTCTTT.